The rows below give T cell receptor beta chains drawn from one sample of a study of blood T cell repertoires in COVID-19. Generated by immunoSEQ multiplex PCR, the TCRdb table keeps only in-frame clones and is missing some. This table holds roughly 150,000 clones, about 82% found once. Sequencing was performed on peripheral blood. The receptor set was obtained from an elderly woman with COVID-19, enrolled during active disease. The CDR3 runs from the conserved cysteine through the conserved F or W.

v_call	j_call	cdr3_aa
TRBV5-1	TRBJ2-1	CASSPDSHNEQFF
TRBV28	TRBJ1-5	CASRIPRVDQPQHF
TRBV10-2	TRBJ1-1	CASSDLVGVWNTEAFF
TRBV6-1	TRBJ1-2	CASSDHRVSGYTF
TRBV5-1	TRBJ2-1	CASSPLTSGIGEQFF
TRBV19	TRBJ1-2	CASRETANYGYTF
TRBV25-1	TRBJ2-3	CASSGPGGDLTDTQYF
TRBV29-1	TRBJ1-1	CSVTHRGPGTEAFF
TRBV5-8	TRBJ2-3	CASGLAQTDTQYF
TRBV2	TRBJ2-7	CATRAAANYEQYF
TRBV28	TRBJ1-5	CASSLNLGGNSNQPQHF
TRBV5-1	TRBJ1-2	CASSLIQGAGYGYTF
TRBV25-1	TRBJ1-1	CASSAAALNTEAFF
TRBV7-2	TRBJ2-3	CASSLSGRTDTQYF
TRBV19	TRBJ1-3	CASQQGWTGNTIYF
TRBV6-5	TRBJ1-4	CASSLTGTGNEKLFF
TRBV3-1/TRBV3-2	TRBJ2-7	CASSSAGGRSDEQYF
TRBV7-8	TRBJ1-3	CASSFSTGQLFGNTIYF
TRBV11-3	TRBJ1-6	CASSSGGGNSPLHF
TRBV6-6	TRBJ1-2	CASSYSSARAYGYTF
TRBV3-1/TRBV3-2	TRBJ1-1	CASSSGMNTEAFF
TRBV7-9	TRBJ2-2	CASSVTTRERSNTGELFF
TRBV29-1	TRBJ2-5	CSVGQGGVETQYF
TRBV3-1/TRBV3-2	TRBJ1-5	CASSQGGSNQPQHF
TRBV3-1/TRBV3-2	TRBJ1-3	CASSHGRATGNTIYF
TRBV11-2	TRBJ1-1	CASSTQGNTEAFF
TRBV6-5	TRBJ1-5	CASGSRGSDQPQHF
TRBV5-1	TRBJ1-5	CASSLDGDQPQHF
TRBV5-1	TRBJ2-3	CASRGGDTQYF
TRBV27	TRBJ1-4	CASSLRQGGFTTNEKLFF
TRBV5-1	TRBJ2-3	CASRVSGDRTDTQYF
TRBV3-1/TRBV3-2	TRBJ1-5	CASSQNGRGNQPQHF
TRBV5-4	TRBJ2-7	CASSFSAYEQYF
TRBV18	TRBJ1-3	CASSPPGQLYTIYF
TRBV3-1/TRBV3-2	TRBJ1-2	CASSHLGDRGHYTF
TRBV7-2	TRBJ1-2	CASSLVREGGGRYTF
TRBV28	TRBJ1-4	CASSFQDRREKLFF
TRBV18	TRBJ1-1	CASSPRQEPSNTEAFF
TRBV10-1	TRBJ2-2	CASSRSRAGELFF
TRBV6-5	TRBJ2-7	CASGEAGAHEQYF
TRBV3-1/TRBV3-2	TRBJ1-2	CASSQASGRVNYGYTF
TRBV6-6	TRBJ2-4	CASSSGLIAKNIQYF
TRBV18	TRBJ1-3	CASWTGTSENTIYF
TRBV18	TRBJ2-1	CASSPPGLAGGPWNEQFF
TRBV12-3/TRBV12-4	TRBJ1-1	CASSSVGTEAFF
TRBV5-3	TRBJ1-4	CARSLGEGVEGKLFF
TRBV15	TRBJ1-1	CATSRDPGEGTEAFF
TRBV18	TRBJ2-1	CASSPMANEQFF
TRBV6-6	TRBJ1-5	CASSRGAGRDNQPQHF
TRBV28	TRBJ2-7	CASSETASGYEQYF
TRBV5-1	TRBJ2-5	CASSFDGTSREETQYF
TRBV11-3	TRBJ1-1	CASSPGMNTEAFF
TRBV2	TRBJ1-5	CASSAGENQPQHF
TRBV5-1	TRBJ2-3	CASKTEALSTDTQYF
TRBV5-1	TRBJ1-1	CASSSPGGAEAFF